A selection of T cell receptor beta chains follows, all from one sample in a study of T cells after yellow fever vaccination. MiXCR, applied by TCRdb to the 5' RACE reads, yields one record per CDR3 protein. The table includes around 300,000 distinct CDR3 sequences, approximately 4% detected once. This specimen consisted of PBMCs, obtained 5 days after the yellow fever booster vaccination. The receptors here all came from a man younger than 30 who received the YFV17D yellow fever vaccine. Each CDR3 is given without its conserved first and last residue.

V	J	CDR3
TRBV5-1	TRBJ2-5	ASSLTLRTSGFLGETQY
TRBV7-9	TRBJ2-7	ASRPGTGADEQY
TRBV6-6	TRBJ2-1	ASSSDYNEQF
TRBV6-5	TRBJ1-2	ASSPRWDGYGYT
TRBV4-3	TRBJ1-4	ASSQRRGQRGLNEKLF
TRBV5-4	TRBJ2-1	ASSLALSGGHNEQF
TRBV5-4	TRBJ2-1	ASSFGPDNEQF
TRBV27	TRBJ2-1	ASSLMAHSYNEQF
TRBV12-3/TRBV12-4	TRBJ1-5	ASSRLSNQPQH
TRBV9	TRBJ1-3	ASSVGGNSGNTIY
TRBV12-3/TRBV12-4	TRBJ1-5	ASSLGPYPAQH
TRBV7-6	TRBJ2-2	ASSLAREGSGELF
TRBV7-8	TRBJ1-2	ASSLRSGGYT
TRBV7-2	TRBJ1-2	ASSARTGLNYGYT
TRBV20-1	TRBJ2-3	SAREGQYTDTQY
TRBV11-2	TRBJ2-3	ASGLQDPSTDTQY
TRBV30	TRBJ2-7	AWSPGTGYEQY
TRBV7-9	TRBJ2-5	ASSWGGEETQY
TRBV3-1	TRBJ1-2	ASSQEGWGYT
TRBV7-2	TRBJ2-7	ASSWTSGQSYEQY
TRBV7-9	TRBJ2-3	ASSRWTSGGTSTDTQY
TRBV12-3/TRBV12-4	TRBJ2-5	ATRLAGGPKETQY
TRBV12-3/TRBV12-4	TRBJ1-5	ASSFLTVGNQPQH
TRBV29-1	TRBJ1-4	SVEDLRGGRKNEKLF
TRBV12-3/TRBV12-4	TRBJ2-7	ASRPGPLYEQY
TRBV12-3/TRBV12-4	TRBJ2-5	ASSPNTLRETQY
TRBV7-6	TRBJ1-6	ASSLAGPLYNSPLH
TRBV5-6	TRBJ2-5	ASSLFAGGRETQY
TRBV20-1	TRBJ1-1	SARGGGVGTEAF
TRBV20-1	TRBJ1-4	SAGTWMGEKLF
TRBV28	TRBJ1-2	ASSGGQGGGYT
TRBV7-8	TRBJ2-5	ASSHQDGAGETQY
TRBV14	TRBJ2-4	ASSQAVGLAKNIQY
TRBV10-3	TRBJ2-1	AISEREGAANEQF